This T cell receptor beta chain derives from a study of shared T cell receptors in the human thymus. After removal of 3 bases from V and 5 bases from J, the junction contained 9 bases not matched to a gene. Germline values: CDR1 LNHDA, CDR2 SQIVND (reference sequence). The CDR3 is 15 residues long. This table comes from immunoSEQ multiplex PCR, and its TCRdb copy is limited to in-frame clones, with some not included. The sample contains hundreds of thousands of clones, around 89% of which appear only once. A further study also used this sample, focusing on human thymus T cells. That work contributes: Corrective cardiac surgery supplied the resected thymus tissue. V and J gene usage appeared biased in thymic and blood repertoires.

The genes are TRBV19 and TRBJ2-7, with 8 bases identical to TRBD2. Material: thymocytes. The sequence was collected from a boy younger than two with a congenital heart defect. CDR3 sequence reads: CASSIVAGGFHEQYF. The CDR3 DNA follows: TGTGCCAGTAGTATTGTTGCGGGAGGTTTCCACGAGCAGTACTTC.